The source of this T cell receptor beta chain is a study of tumor and adjacent non-tumor tissue in lung cancer. Three rounds of nested PCR, following a modified ARM-PCR protocol, produced the TCRbeta library. TCRdb analysed the multiplex PCR reads with MiXCR anew, one entry per CDR3 protein. Counted here are fewer than 120,000 distinct CDR3 sequences, roughly 84% occurring once; the ten biggest clones make up 22%. RNA was extracted from bulk tissue without any cell sorting. Germline lookup yields CDR1 MNHNS and CDR2 SASEGT. The V and J ends lost 6 bases and 11 bases respectively, with 23 bases between them. The CDR3 length is 15 residues. About this clonotype: The missing conserved phenylalanine or tryptophan at the end of this CDR3 makes a read error likely.

The sample taken for sequencing was lung tumor tissue. The chain carries TRBV6-1 and TRBJ2-1; TRBD1 is a possible D gene (7 bases). The sequence was obtained from a man in his 70s with non-small cell lung cancer. The chain's CDR3 is CASSDPGAGGGKQFI. The CDR3 DNA follows: TGTGCCAGCAGCGATCCCGGGGCAGGGGGAGGTAAGCAGTTCATC.